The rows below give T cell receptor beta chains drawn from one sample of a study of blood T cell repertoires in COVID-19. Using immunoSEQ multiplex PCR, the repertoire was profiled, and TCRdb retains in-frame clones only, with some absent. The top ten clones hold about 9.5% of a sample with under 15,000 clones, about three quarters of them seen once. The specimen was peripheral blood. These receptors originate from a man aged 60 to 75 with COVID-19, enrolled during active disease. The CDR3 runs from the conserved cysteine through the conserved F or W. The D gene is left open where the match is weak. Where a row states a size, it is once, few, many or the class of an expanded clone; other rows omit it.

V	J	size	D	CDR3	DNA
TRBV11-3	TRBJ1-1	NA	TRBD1	CASSSQQGTNTEAFF	TGTGCCAGCAGCTCACAACAGGGGACGAACACTGAAGCTTTCTTT
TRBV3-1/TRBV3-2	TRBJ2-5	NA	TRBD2	CASSQDSSGGETQYF	TGTGCCAGCAGCCAAGATTCAAGCGGGGGAGAGACCCAGTACTTC
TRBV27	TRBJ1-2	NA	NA	CASSLRGGHLYGYTF	TGTGCCAGCAGTTTGCGTGGAGGGCATCTCTATGGCTACACCTTC
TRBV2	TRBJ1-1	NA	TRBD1	CASSKGQGAFSEAFF	TGTGCCAGCAGTAAGGGACAGGGGGCGTTTAGTGAAGCTTTCTTT
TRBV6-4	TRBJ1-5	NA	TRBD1	CASVGKGQFNQPQHF	TGTGCCAGCGTGGGGAAGGGACAGTTTAATCAGCCCCAGCATTTT
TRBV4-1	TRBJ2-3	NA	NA	CASSQDPGWTDTQYF	TGCGCCAGCAGCCAAGATCCGGGGTGGACAGATACGCAGTATTTT
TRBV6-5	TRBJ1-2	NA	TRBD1	CASSYRGQRGGYTF	TGTGCCAGCAGTTACCGGGGACAGAGGGGGGGCTACACCTTC
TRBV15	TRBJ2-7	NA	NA	CATSRSLAEQYF	TGTGCCACCAGCAGATCCTTAGCCGAGCAGTACTTC
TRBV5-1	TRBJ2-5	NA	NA	CASSRQDTEETQYF	TGCGCCAGCAGCCGACAGGATACAGAGGAGACCCAGTACTTC
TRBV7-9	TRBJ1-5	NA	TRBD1	CASSSGQGELAQHF	TGTGCCAGCAGCTCAGGACAGGGGGAGTTGGCCCAGCATTTT
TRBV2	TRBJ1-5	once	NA	CASSGSQGQGQPQHF	TGTGCCAGCAGTGGAAGCCAGGGGCAGGGTCAGCCCCAGCATTTT
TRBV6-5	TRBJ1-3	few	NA	CASSPPGAGNTIYF	TGTGCCAGCAGCCCCCCGGGAGCGGGAAACACCATATATTTT
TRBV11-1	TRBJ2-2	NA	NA	CASTRTRWGNTGELFF	TGTGCCAGCACCCGGACAAGGTGGGGGAACACCGGGGAGCTGTTTTTT
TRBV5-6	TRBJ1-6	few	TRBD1	CASSWGPGGLYNSPLHF	TGTGCCAGCAGCTGGGGGCCAGGGGGCCTTTATAATTCACCCCTCCACTTT
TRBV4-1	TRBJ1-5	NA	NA	CASSQDWRGNQPQHF	TGCGCCAGCAGCCAAGACTGGAGGGGCAATCAGCCCCAGCATTTT
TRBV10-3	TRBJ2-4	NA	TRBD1	CAISEGQENIQYF	TGTGCCATCAGTGAGGGACAGGAAAACATTCAGTACTTC
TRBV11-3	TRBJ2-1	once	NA	CASSPAGAGDEQFF	TGTGCCAGCAGCCCGGCGGGGGCGGGCGATGAGCAGTTCTTC
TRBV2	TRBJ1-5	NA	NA	CASSGGLDQPQHF	TGTGCCAGCAGTGGGGGCTTGGATCAGCCCCAGCATTTT
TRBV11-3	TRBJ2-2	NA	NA	CASSSGGGHSGELFF	TGTGCCAGCAGCTCCGGGGGAGGCCACTCCGGGGAGCTGTTTTTT
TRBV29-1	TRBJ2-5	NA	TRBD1	CSVGVVGDRDRETQYF	TGCAGCGTTGGAGTCGTCGGGGACAGGGATCGAGAGACCCAGTACTTC
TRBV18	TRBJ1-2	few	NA	CASSPPTESYGYTF	TGTGCCAGCTCACCACCGACAGAGAGCTATGGCTACACCTTC
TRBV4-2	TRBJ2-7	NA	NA	CASSQDRGTYEQYF	TGTGCCAGCAGCCAAGATCGGGGGACCTACGAGCAGTACTTC
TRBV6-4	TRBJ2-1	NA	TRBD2	CASSLQGQELAGAPYNEQFF	TGTGCCAGCAGTTTACAGGGACAGGAACTAGCGGGAGCCCCCTACAATGAGCAGTTCTTC
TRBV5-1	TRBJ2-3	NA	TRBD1	CASSEDRVLTDTQYF	TGCGCCAGCAGCGAGGACAGGGTCCTGACAGATACGCAGTATTTT
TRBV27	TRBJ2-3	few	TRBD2	CASTLTSGSTDTQYF	TGTGCCAGCACCCTGACTAGCGGGAGCACAGATACGCAGTATTTT
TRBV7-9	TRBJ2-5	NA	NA	CASSLRAGQETQYF	TGTGCCAGCAGCTTAAGGGCAGGGCAAGAGACCCAGTACTTC
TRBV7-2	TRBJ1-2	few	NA	CASSLRGNYGYTF	TGTGCCAGCAGCTTAAGAGGGAACTATGGCTACACCTTC
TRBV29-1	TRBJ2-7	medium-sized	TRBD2	CSVPKTSGAPYEQYF	TGCAGCGTCCCCAAGACTAGCGGGGCCCCCTACGAGCAGTACTTC
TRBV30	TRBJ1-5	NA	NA	CAWSSRDNQPQHF	TGTGCCTGGAGTAGCAGGGACAATCAGCCCCAGCATTTT
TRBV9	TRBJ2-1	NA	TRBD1	CASSTQRKTQGAQRNEQFF	TGTGCCAGCAGCACCCAGAGGAAGACCCAGGGGGCTCAACGTAATGAGCAGTTCTTC
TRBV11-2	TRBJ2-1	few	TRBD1	CASSSQGQLAYNEQFF	TGTGCCAGCAGCTCTCAGGGACAGTTAGCTTACAATGAGCAGTTCTTC
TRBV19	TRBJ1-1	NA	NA	CASSITVAGAGTEAFF	TGTGCCAGTAGTATAACGGTTGCGGGGGCCGGCACTGAAGCTTTCTTT
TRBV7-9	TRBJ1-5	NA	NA	CASSLWEGSNQPQHF	TGTGCCAGCAGCTTATGGGAGGGTAGCAATCAGCCCCAGCATTTT
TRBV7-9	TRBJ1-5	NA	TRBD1	CASSSTGDQGPQHF	TGTGCCAGCAGCTCCACAGGGGATCAAGGGCCCCAGCATTTT
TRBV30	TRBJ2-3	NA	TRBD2	CAWSPSGGTDTQYF	TGTGCCTGGAGTCCTAGCGGGGGGACAGATACGCAGTATTTT